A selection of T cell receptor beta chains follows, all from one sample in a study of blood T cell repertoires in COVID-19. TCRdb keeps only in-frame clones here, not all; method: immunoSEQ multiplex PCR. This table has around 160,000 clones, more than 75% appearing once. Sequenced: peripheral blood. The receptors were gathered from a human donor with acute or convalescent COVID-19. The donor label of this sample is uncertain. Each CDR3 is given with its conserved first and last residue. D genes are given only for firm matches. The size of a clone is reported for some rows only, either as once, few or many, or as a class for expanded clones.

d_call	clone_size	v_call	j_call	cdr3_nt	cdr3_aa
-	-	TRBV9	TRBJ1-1	TGTGCCAGCAGCGTAGGTAACAGGATGAACACTGAAGCTTTCTTT	CASSVGNRMNTEAFF
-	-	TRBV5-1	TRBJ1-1	TGCGCCAGCAGCCGACAGGAGAAGGCTGGAACTGAAGCTTTCTTT	CASSRQEKAGTEAFF
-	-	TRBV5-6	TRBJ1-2	TGTGCCAGCAGCCACAGGGACGTCCGTGGCTACACCTTC	CASSHRDVRGYTF
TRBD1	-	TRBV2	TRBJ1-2	TGTGCCAGCAGTGGACAGGGGGCGCGGGGCTACACCTTC	CASSGQGARGYTF
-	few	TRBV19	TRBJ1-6	TGTGCCAGTAATCCGTCCAGGAATTCACCCCTCCACTTT	CASNPSRNSPLHF
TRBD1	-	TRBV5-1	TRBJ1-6	TGCGCCAGCAGCTTGAAACGAGACAGGGGAGTTAATAATTCACCCCTCCACTTT	CASSLKRDRGVNNSPLHF
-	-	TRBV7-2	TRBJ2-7	TGTGCCAGCAGCCAAGGGACTTCCTCCTACGAGCAGTACTTC	CASSQGTSSYEQYF
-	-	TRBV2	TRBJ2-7	TGTGCCACCTCAGGAGGAGGAGGTCTTGTCTACGAGCAGTACTTC	CATSGGGGLVYEQYF
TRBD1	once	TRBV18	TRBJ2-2	TGTGCCAGCTCACCGACAGGGCAGCCCGGGGAGCTGTTTTTT	CASSPTGQPGELFF
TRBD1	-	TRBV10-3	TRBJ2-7	TGTGCCATCGGACAGGGGGCCCACGAGCAGTACTTC	CAIGQGAHEQYF
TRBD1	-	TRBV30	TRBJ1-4	TGTGCCTGGACCGCAGGGGGACCAAATGAAAAACTGTTTTTT	CAWTAGGPNEKLFF
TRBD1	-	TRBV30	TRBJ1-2	TGTGCCTGGAGTGTGCAACAGGGGGCGAATGGCTACACCTTC	CAWSVQQGANGYTF
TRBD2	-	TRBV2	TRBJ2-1	TGTGCCAGCAAAAAGGGACTAGCGGGGGGGTTCTACAATGAGCAGTTCTTC	CASKKGLAGGFYNEQFF
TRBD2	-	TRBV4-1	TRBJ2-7	TGCGCCAGCAGCCAAGACCCAGCGGGGGGGCGTTACGAGCAGTACTTC	CASSQDPAGGRYEQYF
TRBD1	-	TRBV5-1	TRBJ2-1	TGCGCCAGCAGCTACCGGGACAGGGGGCGACGTATTTGGGAGCAGTTCTTC	CASSYRDRGRRIWEQFF
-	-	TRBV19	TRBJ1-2	TGTGCCAGTAGTACCCAACCGGGAGGACATGGCTACACCTTC	CASSTQPGGHGYTF
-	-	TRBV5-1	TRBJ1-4	TGCGCCAGCAGCTGGGGCCAGACAGGCCTGGTTAATGAAAAACTGTTTTTT	CASSWGQTGLVNEKLFF
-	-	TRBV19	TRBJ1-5	TGTGCCAGTAACCTCCGGGACACTGAACAGCCCCAGCATTTT	CASNLRDTEQPQHF
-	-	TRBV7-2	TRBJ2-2	TGTGCCAGCAGCTTAACCAACAGGGCTGCGAACACCGGGGAGCTGTTTTTT	CASSLTNRAANTGELFF
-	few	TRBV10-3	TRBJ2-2	TGTGCCATCAGCCAAACCGGGACTTCAGCTACCGGGGAGCTGTTTTTT	CAISQTGTSATGELFF
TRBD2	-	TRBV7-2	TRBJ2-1	TGTGCCAGCGACGGTGGGACTAGCGGGACCTATTACAATGAGCAGTTCTTC	CASDGGTSGTYYNEQFF
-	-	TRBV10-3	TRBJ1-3	TGTGCCATCACTCGGACAGCTTCATCTGGAAACACCATATATTTT	CAITRTASSGNTIYF
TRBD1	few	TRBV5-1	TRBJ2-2	TGCGCCAGCAGCGTGGACAGGCAAAAGAACACCGGGGAGCTGTTTTTT	CASSVDRQKNTGELFF
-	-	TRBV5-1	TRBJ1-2	TGCGCCAGCAGCTTGGCAGGGGCTCCCGGAGATGGCTACACCTTC	CASSLAGAPGDGYTF
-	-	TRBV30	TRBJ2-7	TGTGCCTGGAGGACCCCAGGGGTTCGTAGCGAGCAGTACTTC	CAWRTPGVRSEQYF
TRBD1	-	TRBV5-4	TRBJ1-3	TGTGCCAGCAGCGTGGGACAGGGGAGAAACACCATATATTTT	CASSVGQGRNTIYF
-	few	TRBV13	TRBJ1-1	TGTGCCAGCAGCTTAAGGGGGATGAACACTGAAGCTTTCTTT	CASSLRGMNTEAFF